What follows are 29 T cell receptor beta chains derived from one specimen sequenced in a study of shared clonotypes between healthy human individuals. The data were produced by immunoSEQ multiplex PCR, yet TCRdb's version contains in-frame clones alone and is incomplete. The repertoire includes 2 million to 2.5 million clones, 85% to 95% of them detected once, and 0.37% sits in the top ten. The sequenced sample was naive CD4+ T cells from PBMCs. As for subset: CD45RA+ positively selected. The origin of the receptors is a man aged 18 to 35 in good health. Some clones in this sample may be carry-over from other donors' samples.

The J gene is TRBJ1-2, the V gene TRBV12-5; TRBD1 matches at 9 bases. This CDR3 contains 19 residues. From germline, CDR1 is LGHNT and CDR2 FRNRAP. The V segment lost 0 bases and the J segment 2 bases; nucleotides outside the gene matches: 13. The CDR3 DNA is TGTGCTAGTGGTTTGGTTCTCTCCGGGACAGGGAACAAGAACTATGGCTACACCTTC. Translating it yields CASGLVLSGTGNKNYGYTF.

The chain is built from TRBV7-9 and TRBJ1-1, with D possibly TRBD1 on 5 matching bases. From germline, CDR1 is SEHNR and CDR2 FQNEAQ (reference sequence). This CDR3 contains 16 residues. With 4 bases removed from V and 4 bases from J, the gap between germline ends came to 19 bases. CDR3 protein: CASSSTPGTPSTEAFF. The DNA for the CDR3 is TGTGCCAGCAGCTCTACCCCCGGGACTCCGAGCACTGAAGCTTTCTTT.

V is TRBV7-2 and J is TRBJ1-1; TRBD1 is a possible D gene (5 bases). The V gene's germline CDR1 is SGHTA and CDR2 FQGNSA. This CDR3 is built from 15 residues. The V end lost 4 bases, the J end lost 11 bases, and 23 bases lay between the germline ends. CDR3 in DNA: TGTGCCAGCAGCTGGCCCGGGACCCCCTCAACGGAGGCTTTCTTT. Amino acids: CASSWPGTPSTEAFF.

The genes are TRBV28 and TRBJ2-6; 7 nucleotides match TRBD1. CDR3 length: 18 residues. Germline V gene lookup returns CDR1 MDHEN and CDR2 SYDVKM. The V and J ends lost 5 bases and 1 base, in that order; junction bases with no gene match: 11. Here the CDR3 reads CASSHRQGRGSGANVLTF. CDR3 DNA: TGTGCCAGCAGTCATAGACAGGGTAGGGGATCTGGGGCCAACGTCCTGACTTTC.

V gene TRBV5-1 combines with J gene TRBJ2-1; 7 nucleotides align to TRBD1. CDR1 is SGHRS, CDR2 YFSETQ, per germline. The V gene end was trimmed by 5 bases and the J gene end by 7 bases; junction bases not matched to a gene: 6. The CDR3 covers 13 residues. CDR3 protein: CASRQGSGNEQFF. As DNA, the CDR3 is TGCGCCAGCAGACAGGGGTCTGGAAATGAGCAGTTCTTC.

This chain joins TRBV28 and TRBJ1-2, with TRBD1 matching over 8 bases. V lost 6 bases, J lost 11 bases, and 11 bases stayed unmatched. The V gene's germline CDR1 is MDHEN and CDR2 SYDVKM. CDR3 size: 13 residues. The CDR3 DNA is TGTGCCAGCAGCAAGCGACAGGGGACGAATTACACCTTC. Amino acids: CASSKRQGTNYTF.

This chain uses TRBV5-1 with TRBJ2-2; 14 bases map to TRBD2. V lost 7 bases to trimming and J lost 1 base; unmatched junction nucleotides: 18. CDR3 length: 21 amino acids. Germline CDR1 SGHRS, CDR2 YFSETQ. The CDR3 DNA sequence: TGCGCCAGCCCCGGGAATAGTACGGGACTAGCGGGAGCGCAGAACACCGGGGAGCTGTTTTTT. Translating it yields CASPGNSTGLAGAQNTGELFF. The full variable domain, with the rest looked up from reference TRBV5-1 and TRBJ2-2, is KAGVTQTPRYLIKTRGQQVTLSCSPISGHRSVSWYQQTPGQGLQFLFEYFSETQRNKGNFPGRFSGRQFSNSRSEMNVSTLELGDSALYLCASPGNSTGLAGAQNTGELFFGEGSRLTVL.

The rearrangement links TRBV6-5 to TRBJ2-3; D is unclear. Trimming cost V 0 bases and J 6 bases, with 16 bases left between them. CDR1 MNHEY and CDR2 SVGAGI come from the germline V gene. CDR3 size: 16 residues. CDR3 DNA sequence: TGTGCCAGCAGTTACTCGGCCCTAACAGTGGGGGATACGCAGTATTTT. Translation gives CASSYSALTVGDTQYF.

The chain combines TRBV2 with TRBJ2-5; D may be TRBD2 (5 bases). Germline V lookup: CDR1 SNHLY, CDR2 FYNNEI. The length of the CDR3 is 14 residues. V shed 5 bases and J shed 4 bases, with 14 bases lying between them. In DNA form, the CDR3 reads TGTGCCAGCAGTCTGTCGCTAGCCTTAGAGACCCAGTACTTC. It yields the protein CASSLSLALETQYF. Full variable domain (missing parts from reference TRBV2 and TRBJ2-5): EPEVTQTPSHQVTQMGQEVILRCVPISNHLYFYWYRQILGQKVEFLVSFYNNEISEKSEIFDDQFSVERPDGSNFTLKIRSTKLEDSAMYFCASSLSLALETQYFGPGTRLLVL.

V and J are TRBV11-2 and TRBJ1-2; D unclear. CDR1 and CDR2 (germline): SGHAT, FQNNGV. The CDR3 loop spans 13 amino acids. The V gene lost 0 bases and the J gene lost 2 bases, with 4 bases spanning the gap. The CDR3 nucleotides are TGTGCCAGCAGCTTAGAACGGAACTATGGCTACACCTTC. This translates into CASSLERNYGYTF.

DNA of the CDR3: TGTGCCAGCAGCGTCCAAACGGGAACCGGGGAGCTGTTTTTT. It encodes CASSVQTGTGELFF. The rearrangement links TRBV9 to TRBJ2-2; perhaps TRBD2 as D (5 bases). The CDR3 is 14 residues long. V lost 2 bases and J lost 5, with 10 bases in between. Germline lookup yields CDR1 SGDLS and CDR2 YYNGEE.

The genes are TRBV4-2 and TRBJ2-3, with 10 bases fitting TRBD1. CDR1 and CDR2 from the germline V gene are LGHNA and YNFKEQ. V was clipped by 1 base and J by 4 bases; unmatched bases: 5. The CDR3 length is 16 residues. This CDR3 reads CASSQAETGGSDTQYF. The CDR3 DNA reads TGTGCCAGCAGCCAAGCGGAGACAGGGGGCTCAGATACGCAGTATTTT.

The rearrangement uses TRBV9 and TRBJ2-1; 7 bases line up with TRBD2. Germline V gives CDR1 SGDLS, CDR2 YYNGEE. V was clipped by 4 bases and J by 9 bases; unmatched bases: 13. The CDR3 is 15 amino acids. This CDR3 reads CASSPGSVGEGEQFF. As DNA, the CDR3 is TGTGCCAGCAGCCCCGGGAGTGTAGGGGAGGGTGAGCAGTTCTTC.

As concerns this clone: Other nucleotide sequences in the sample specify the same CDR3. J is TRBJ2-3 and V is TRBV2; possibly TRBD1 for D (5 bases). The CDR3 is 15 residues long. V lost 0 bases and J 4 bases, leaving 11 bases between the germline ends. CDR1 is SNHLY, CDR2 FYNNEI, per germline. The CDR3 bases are TGTGCCAGCAGTGAAGCGCTTCAGGGTTCAGATACGCAGTATTTT. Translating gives CASSEALQGSDTQYF.

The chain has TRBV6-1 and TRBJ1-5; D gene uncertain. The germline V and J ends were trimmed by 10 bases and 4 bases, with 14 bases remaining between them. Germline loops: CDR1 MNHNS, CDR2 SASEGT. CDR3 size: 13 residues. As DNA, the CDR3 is TGTGCCACCCTCAGTTTCTTAAATCAGCCCCAGCATTTT. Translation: CATLSFLNQPQHF.

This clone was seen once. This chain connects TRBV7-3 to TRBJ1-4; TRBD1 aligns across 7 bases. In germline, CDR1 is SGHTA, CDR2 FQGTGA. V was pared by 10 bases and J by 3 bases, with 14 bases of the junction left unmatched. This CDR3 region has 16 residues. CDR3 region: CANELYPQGPNEKLFF. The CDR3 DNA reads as TGTGCCAACGAGCTTTATCCACAGGGGCCTAATGAAAAACTGTTTTTT.

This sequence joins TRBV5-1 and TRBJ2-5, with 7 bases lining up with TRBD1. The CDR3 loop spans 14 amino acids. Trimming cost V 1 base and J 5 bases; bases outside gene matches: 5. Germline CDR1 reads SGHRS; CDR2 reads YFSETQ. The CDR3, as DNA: TGCGCCAGCAGCTTGCAGGGGGTGAGGGAGACCCAGTACTTC. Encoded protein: CASSLQGVRETQYF.

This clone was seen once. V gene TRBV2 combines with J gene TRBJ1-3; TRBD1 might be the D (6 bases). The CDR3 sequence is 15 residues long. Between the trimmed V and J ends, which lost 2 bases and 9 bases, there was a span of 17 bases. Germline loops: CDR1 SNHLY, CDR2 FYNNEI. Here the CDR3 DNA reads TGTGCCAGCAGTGAATTTACTTCAAGGGGGAGCACCATATATTTT. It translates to CASSEFTSRGSTIYF.

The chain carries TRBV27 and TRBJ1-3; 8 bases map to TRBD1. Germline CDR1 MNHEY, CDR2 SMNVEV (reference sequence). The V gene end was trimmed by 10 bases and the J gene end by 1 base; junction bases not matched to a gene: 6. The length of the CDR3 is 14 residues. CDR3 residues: CATRGQGSGNTIYF. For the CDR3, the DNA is TGTGCCACCCGAGGACAGGGATCTGGAAACACCATATATTTT.

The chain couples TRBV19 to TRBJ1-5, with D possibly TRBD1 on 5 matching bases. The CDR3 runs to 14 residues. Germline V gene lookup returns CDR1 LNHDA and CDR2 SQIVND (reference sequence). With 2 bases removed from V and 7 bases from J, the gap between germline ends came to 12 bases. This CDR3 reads CASSIQGISQPQHF. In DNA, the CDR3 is TGTGCCAGTAGTATACAGGGAATATCGCAGCCCCAGCATTTT.

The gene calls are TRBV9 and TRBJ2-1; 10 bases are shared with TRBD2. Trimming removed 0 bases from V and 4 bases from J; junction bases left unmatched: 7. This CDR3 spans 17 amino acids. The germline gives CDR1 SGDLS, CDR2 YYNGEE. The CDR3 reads CASSVVSGRAGYNEQFF. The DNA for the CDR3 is TGTGCCAGCAGCGTAGTGAGCGGGAGGGCCGGGTACAATGAGCAGTTCTTC. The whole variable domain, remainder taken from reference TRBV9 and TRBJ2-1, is DSGVTQTPKHLITATGQRVTLRCSPRSGDLSVYWYQQSLDQGLQFLIQYYNGEERAKGNILERFSAQQFPDLHSELNLSSLELGDSALYFCASSVVSGRAGYNEQFFGPGTRLTVL.

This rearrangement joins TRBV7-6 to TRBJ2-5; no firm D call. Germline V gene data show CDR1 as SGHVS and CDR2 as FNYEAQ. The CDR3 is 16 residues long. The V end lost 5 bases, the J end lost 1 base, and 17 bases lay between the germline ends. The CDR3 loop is CASSKFRMGTQETQYF. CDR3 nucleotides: TGTGCCAGCAGCAAGTTCCGGATGGGTACCCAAGAGACCCAGTACTTC.

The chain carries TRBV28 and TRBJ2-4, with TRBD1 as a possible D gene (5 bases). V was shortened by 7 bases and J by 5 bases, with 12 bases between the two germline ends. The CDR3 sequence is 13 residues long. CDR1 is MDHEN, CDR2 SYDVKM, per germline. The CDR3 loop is CASNRDSQNIQYF. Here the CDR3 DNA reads TGTGCCAGCAACCGTGACAGCCAAAACATTCAGTACTTC.

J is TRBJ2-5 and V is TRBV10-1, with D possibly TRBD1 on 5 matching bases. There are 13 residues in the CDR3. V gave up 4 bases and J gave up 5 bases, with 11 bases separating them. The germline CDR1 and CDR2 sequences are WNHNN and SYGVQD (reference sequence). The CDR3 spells CASSGSRVETQYF. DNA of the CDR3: TGCGCCAGCAGTGGTTCCAGGGTGGAGACCCAGTACTTC.

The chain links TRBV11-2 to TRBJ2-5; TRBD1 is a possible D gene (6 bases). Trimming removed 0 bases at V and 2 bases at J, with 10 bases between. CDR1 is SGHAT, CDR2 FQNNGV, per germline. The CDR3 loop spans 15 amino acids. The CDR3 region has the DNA TGTGCCAGCAGCTTAGAGGGCAGGGGTCAAGAGACCCAGTACTTC. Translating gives CASSLEGRGQETQYF. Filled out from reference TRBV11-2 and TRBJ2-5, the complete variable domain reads EAGVAQSPRYKIIEKRQSVAFWCNPISGHATLYWYQQILGQGPKLLIQFQNNGVVDDSQLPKDRFSAERLKGVDSTLKIQPAKLEDSAVYLCASSLEGRGQETQYFGPGTRLLVL.

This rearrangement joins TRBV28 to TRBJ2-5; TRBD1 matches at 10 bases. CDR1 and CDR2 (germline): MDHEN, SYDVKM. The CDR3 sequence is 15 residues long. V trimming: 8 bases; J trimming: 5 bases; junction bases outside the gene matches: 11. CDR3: CASYQLGQGQETQYF. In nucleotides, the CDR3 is TGTGCCAGCTACCAGTTGGGACAGGGGCAGGAGACCCAGTACTTC.

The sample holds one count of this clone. CDR3 residues: CSVQGSYEQYF. CDR3 DNA: TGCAGCGTTCAGGGTTCCTACGAGCAGTACTTC. The gene calls are TRBV29-1 and TRBJ2-7; perhaps TRBD1 as D (5 bases). The CDR3 has 11 residues. V was cut by 5 bases and J by 1 base, with 6 bases left in between. Germline values: CDR1 SQVTM, CDR2 ANQGSEA.

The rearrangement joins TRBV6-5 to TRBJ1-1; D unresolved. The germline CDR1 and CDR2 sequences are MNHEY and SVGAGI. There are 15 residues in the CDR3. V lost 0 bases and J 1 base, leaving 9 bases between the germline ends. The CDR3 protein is CASSYSFPGNTEAFF. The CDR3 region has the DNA TGTGCCAGCAGTTACTCGTTCCCCGGGAACACTGAAGCTTTCTTT.

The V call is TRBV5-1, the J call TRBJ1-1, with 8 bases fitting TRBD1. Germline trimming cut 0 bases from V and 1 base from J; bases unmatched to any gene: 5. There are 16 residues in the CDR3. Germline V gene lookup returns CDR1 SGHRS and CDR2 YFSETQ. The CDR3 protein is CASSLVQGAGNTEAFF. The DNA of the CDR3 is TGCGCCAGCAGCTTGGTTCAGGGGGCCGGGAACACTGAAGCTTTCTTT.